Below are 19 T cell receptor beta chains sequenced from a single sample in a study of T cells in localized non-small cell lung cancer. Assay: immunoSEQ multiplex PCR; the TCRdb copy retains only in-frame clones and omits some. In the table there are 41,000 or so clones, around 86% of which are singletons. The source was peripheral blood, collected before any cancer treatment. Every receptor here comes from a woman aged 18 to 55 with stage III lung adenocarcinoma.

This clone is a singleton in its sample. The chain recombines TRBV19 with TRBJ1-5, with 10 positions matching TRBD1. Germline V gene data show CDR1 as LNHDA and CDR2 as SQIVND (reference sequence). The junction had 7 bases not matched to a gene; V was cut back by 5 bases and J by 6 bases. The CDR3 length is 15 residues. The CDR3 region is CASSVTGGEGQPQHF. CDR3 nucleotides: TGTGCCAGTAGTGTGACAGGGGGCGAAGGTCAGCCCCAGCATTTT.

The chain recombines TRBV5-1 with TRBJ1-6; D is ambiguous. Germline V gene sequence: CDR1 SGHRS, CDR2 YFSETQ. Trimming cost V 4 bases and J 1 base, with 15 bases left between them. The CDR3 has 17 amino acids. The CDR3 spells CASSTSGGLSYNSPLHF. The CDR3 bases are TGCGCCAGCAGCACCTCTGGCGGATTGTCCTATAATTCACCCCTCCACTTT.

For this clone: This may be a read error: a much more frequent sequence differs by one nucleotide. The CDR3 DNA sequence: TGTGCCAGCAGTTACACAGGGAACGAGCAGTACTTC. Residues: CASSYTGNEQYF. This chain uses TRBV6-5 with TRBJ2-7; D is perhaps TRBD1 (6 bases). The CDR3 has 12 amino acids. Trimming removed 2 bases from V and 5 bases from J, with 7 bases in between. Germline loops: CDR1 MNHEY, CDR2 SVGAGI.

The gene calls are TRBV7-2 and TRBJ1-1; no reliable D call. The CDR3 contains 13 residues. V lost 1 base to trimming and J lost 0 bases, with 3 bases between them. Germline lookup yields CDR1 SGHTA and CDR2 FQGNSA. As DNA, the CDR3 is TGTGCCAGCAGCTTAGTTCTGAACACTGAAGCTTTCTTT. It codes for CASSLVLNTEAFF.

The chain couples TRBV7-3 to TRBJ2-1, with 11 bases that match TRBD2. Per the germline V gene, CDR1 is SGHTA and CDR2 is FQGTGA. The CDR3 consists of 15 residues. Trimming removed 2 bases from V and 6 bases from J; junction bases left unmatched: 3. CDR3 protein: CASSLSGLAGNEQFF. CDR3 DNA sequence: TGTGCCAGCAGCTTATCAGGACTAGCGGGCAATGAGCAGTTCTTC.

The genes are TRBV7-9 and TRBJ2-1, with D perhaps matching TRBD1 (6 bases). The CDR3 totals 15 residues. The ends were cut back, 5 bases at V and 4 bases at J, with 15 bases in the middle. CDR1 and CDR2 from the germline V gene are SEHNR and FQNEAQ (reference sequence). The DNA for the CDR3 is TGTGCCAGCAGCCCCGACAGGTTGGGTTACAATGAGCAGTTCTTC. As protein: CASSPDRLGYNEQFF.

This chain connects TRBV6-1 to TRBJ1-1; 8 nucleotides line up with TRBD1. The CDR3 loop spans 13 amino acids. J lost 6 bases, V lost 8 bases, and 8 bases had no gene match. Germline-derived CDR1 and CDR2 are MNHNS and SASEGT. This CDR3 reads CASPGQGAAEAFF. In DNA form, the CDR3 reads TGTGCCAGCCCGGGGCAGGGGGCCGCTGAAGCTTTCTTT.

The chain joins TRBV7-2 to TRBJ1-5; TRBD1 matches at 11 bases. The J segment lost 6 bases and the V segment lost 4 bases, leaving 5 bases of the junction unmatched. The germline gives CDR1 SGHTA, CDR2 FQGNSA. The CDR3 runs 15 residues. Here the CDR3 DNA reads TGTGCCAGCAGCTGGGGACAGGGGGTGGGTCAGCCCCAGCATTTT. Its protein product is CASSWGQGVGQPQHF.

The chain joins TRBV5-8 to TRBJ2-7; TRBD1 agrees at 7 bases. After removal of 4 bases from V and 5 bases from J, the junction contained 12 bases not matched to a gene. The CDR3 has 15 amino acids. Germline V lookup: CDR1 SGHTS, CDR2 YDEGEE. The CDR3 is CASSLQSGTGDEQYF. The CDR3 nucleotides read TGTGCCAGCAGCCTCCAAAGCGGTACAGGGGACGAGCAGTACTTC.

The chain employs TRBV2 and TRBJ2-5; a possible D gene is TRBD1 (6 bases). Trimming left V 5 bases short and J 8 bases short, with 12 bases between. The CDR3 consists of 12 residues. The germline V gene has CDR1 SNHLY and CDR2 FYNNEI. The CDR3 DNA sequence: TGTGCCAGCAGTTTCAGGGGAGAAACCCAGTACTTC. It encodes CASSFRGETQYF.

The chain recombines TRBV2 with TRBJ1-1; D not resolved. CDR1 is SNHLY, CDR2 FYNNEI, per germline. This CDR3 spans 14 amino acids. The V and J ends lost 5 bases and 1 base respectively, with 11 bases between them. The CDR3 is CASSLSISNTEAFF. DNA of the CDR3: TGTGCCAGCAGTTTGTCCATCTCGAACACTGAAGCTTTCTTT. Based on the CDR3 plus reference TRBV2 and TRBJ1-1, the full variable domain is EPEVTQTPSHQVTQMGQEVILRCVPISNHLYFYWYRQILGQKVEFLVSFYNNEISEKSEIFDDQFSVERPDGSNFTLKIRSTKLEDSAMYFCASSLSISNTEAFFGQGTRLTVV.

The chain has TRBV11-2 and TRBJ2-5; no clear D. Germline V lookup: CDR1 SGHAT, CDR2 FQNNGV. With 5 bases removed from V and 2 bases from J, the gap between germline ends came to 9 bases. This CDR3 comprises 13 residues. As DNA, the CDR3 is TGTGCCAGCAGCCGAGACATACAAGAGACCCAGTACTTC. Translation: CASSRDIQETQYF.

The V and J genes are TRBV14 and TRBJ1-2; 8 nucleotides match TRBD1. The ends lost 4 bases at V and 2 bases at J; junction bases unmatched: 9. CDR1 SGHDN and CDR2 FVKESK come from the germline V gene. The CDR3 is made up of 16 amino acids. The CDR3 loop reads CASSPQGQGENYGYTF. The CDR3 DNA reads as TGTGCCAGCAGCCCTCAAGGACAGGGTGAGAACTATGGCTACACCTTC.

This sequence joins TRBV10-2 and TRBJ2-3, with TRBD2 matching over 12 bases. With 2 bases clipped from V and 0 bases from J, the junction kept 0 bases outside the gene matches. The CDR3 runs to 16 residues. Germline V gene data show CDR1 as WSHSY and CDR2 as SAAADI. The CDR3 DNA follows: TGCGCCAGCAGTGAGCTAGCGGGGGGGAGCACAGATACGCAGTATTTT. It specifies CASSELAGGSTDTQYF.

The CDR3 loop reads CASGQGAIWGSEAFF. The CDR3, as DNA: TGTGCCAGTGGACAGGGGGCGATTTGGGGCTCTGAAGCTTTCTTT. The chain links TRBV6-1 to TRBJ1-1, with 11 bases aligning to TRBD1. The germline gives CDR1 MNHNS, CDR2 SASEGT. The V and J ends lost 9 bases and 6 bases, in that order; junction bases with no gene match: 12. The CDR3 consists of 15 residues.

This clone was picked up one time. The rearrangement links TRBV7-2 to TRBJ1-1; D is unresolved. The CDR3 is 15 residues long. Germline lookup yields CDR1 SGHTA and CDR2 FQGNSA. The ends were cut back, 1 base at V and 2 bases at J, with 11 bases in the middle. This CDR3 is CASSLVHGVNTEAFF. DNA of the CDR3: TGTGCCAGCAGCTTAGTCCACGGAGTTAACACTGAAGCTTTCTTT.

This sequence joins TRBV16 and TRBJ1-2; TRBD1 matches at 7 bases. The germline gives CDR1 KGHSY, CDR2 FQNENV. The CDR3 runs to 15 residues. The V gene end was trimmed by 5 bases and the J gene end by 4 bases; junction bases not matched to a gene: 10. CDR3 nucleotide sequence: TGTGCCAGCAGCTCCCCAGGGGGGCCGATCTATGGCTACACCTTC. This translates into CASSSPGGPIYGYTF.

This chain joins TRBV18 and TRBJ1-5; no clear D gene. The germline V and J ends were trimmed by 1 base and 5 bases, with 12 bases remaining between them. This CDR3 spans 15 amino acids. Germline V gene data show CDR1 as KGHSH and CDR2 as LQKENI. The chain's CDR3 is CASSPRKDFDQPQHF. CDR3 nucleotide sequence: TGTGCCAGCTCACCACGTAAGGATTTTGATCAGCCCCAGCATTTT.

This clone showed up just a few times. V is TRBV13 and J is TRBJ1-1; D gene ambiguous. V was shortened by 5 bases and J by 8 bases, with 18 bases between the two germline ends. The CDR3 spans 14 residues. CDR1 and CDR2 from the germline V gene are PRHDT and FYEKMQ (reference sequence). CDR3 sequence: CASSQDDGANEAFF. The CDR3 nucleotides are TGTGCCAGCAGCCAGGATGACGGAGCCAACGAAGCTTTCTTT.